This is a list of T cell receptor beta chains from one sample in a study of shared clonotypes between healthy human individuals. Assay used: immunoSEQ multiplex PCR; TCRdb lists only in-frame clones, some missing. This sample has about a million clones, with 70% to 85% found just once. Sequencing was performed on memory CD4+ T cells from PBMCs. These receptor sequences come from a man between 18 and 35 years old in good health. Some clones in this sample may be carry-over from other donors' samples. Both conserved end residues are part of each CDR3. A D gene is named only where the DNA matches it firmly. Size is omitted from some rows. Given values are once, few, many or a class for expanded clones.

TRBJ1-2,TRBV6-5,NA,NA,TGTGCCAGCAGTCCCACAGGGAACTATGGCTACACCTTC,CASSPTGNYGYTF
TRBJ2-7,TRBV28,TRBD2,NA,TGTGCCAGCAGGGGGACTAGCGGGACCTACGAGCAGTACTTC,CASRGTSGTYEQYF
TRBJ1-5,TRBV7-8,NA,once,TGTGCCAGCAGCTTCTCGGGATCCAATCAGCCCCAGCATTTT,CASSFSGSNQPQHF
TRBJ1-2,TRBV6-6,NA,NA,TGTGCCAGCAGCGTAGCGGACGGACATCAATATGGCTACACCTTC,CASSVADGHQYGYTF
TRBJ2-3,TRBV28,TRBD2,once,TGTGCCAGCAGTAAATCGGGACTAGCGGGCACAGATACGCAGTATTTT,CASSKSGLAGTDTQYF
TRBJ2-5,TRBV18,NA,NA,TGTGCCAGCTCACCACAGGGGCCCGGGAACTCAAGGGAGACCCAGTACTTC,CASSPQGPGNSRETQYF
TRBJ1-1,TRBV5-1,NA,NA,TGCGCCAGCAGCTTGGCTTCCAACACTGAAGCTTTCTTT,CASSLASNTEAFF
TRBJ2-7,TRBV5-1,TRBD1,NA,TGCGCCAGCAGCCCGGCGGCAGGGGGCCCCTACGAGCAGTACTTC,CASSPAAGGPYEQYF
TRBJ2-3,TRBV7-7,NA,NA,TGTGCCAGCAGCTTAGGAGGCAGGGTTACAGATACGCAGTATTTT,CASSLGGRVTDTQYF
TRBJ2-1,TRBV5-6,NA,NA,TGTGCCAGCAGCGTCTCAGCGCGCAATGAGCAGTTCTTC,CASSVSARNEQFF
TRBJ2-1,TRBV11-1,TRBD2,NA,TGTGCCAGCAGCTTAAGGTGGCGGGAGGGGTACAATGAGCAGTTCTTC,CASSLRWREGYNEQFF
TRBJ2-1,TRBV7-2,NA,NA,TGTGCCAGCAGCTTAGTAGCGACCCGGACCTACAATGGGCAGTTCTTC,CASSLVATRTYNGQFF
TRBJ1-2,TRBV6-5,NA,once,TGTGCCAGCAGTTATCAGGGTGGGGTGTACTTC,CASSYQGGVYF
TRBJ2-5,TRBV7-9,TRBD1,NA,TGTGCCAGCAGCTTCGCCGCAGGGGGACAAGAGACCCAGTACTTC,CASSFAAGGQETQYF
TRBJ2-3,TRBV20-1,NA,few,TGCAGTGCTAGAGAGCGGGATACGCAGTATTTT,CSARERDTQYF
TRBJ2-2,TRBV30,TRBD2,NA,TGTGCCTGGACGGGAGGTCGTGTCGGGGAGCTGTTTTTT,CAWTGGRVGELFF
TRBJ2-7,TRBV28,NA,few,TGTGCCAGCAGTCGCCTGGGCCTCTACGAGCAGTACTTC,CASSRLGLYEQYF
TRBJ1-1,TRBV2,NA,few,TGTGCCAGCAGTGAAGAGGGAGGAGGTGATACTGAAGCTTTCTTT,CASSEEGGGDTEAFF
TRBJ2-5,TRBV9,NA,NA,TGTGCCAGCAGCCCCCGAGGGGGTTTACAAGAGACCCAGTACTTC,CASSPRGGLQETQYF
TRBJ2-5,TRBV5-1,TRBD2,NA,TGCGCCAGCAGCTCCTCTGGACTAGCGGGATCGGGAGAGACCCAGTACTTC,CASSSSGLAGSGETQYF
TRBJ2-1,TRBV7-3,TRBD2,NA,TGTGCCAGCAGCTTTTTAGCGGGAGTGAGCAATGAGCAGTTCTTC,CASSFLAGVSNEQFF
TRBJ2-3,TRBV5-4,TRBD1,NA,TGTGCCAGCAGCTCCCCGACCCGGGGACAGGGCACAGATACGCAGTATTTT,CASSSPTRGQGTDTQYF
TRBJ2-7,TRBV28,TRBD1,many,TGTGCCAGCAGTTTAGCGGGACAGGGTTGGGAGCAGTACTTC,CASSLAGQGWEQYF
TRBJ2-1,TRBV28,NA,once,TGTGCCAGCAGCCCCCTGATGGTTTCCAATGAGCAGTTCTTC,CASSPLMVSNEQFF
TRBJ1-4,TRBV2,TRBD1,NA,TGTGCCAGCAGGGAGGACAGGGGGGGTGAAAAACTGTTTTTT,CASREDRGGEKLFF
TRBJ1-4,TRBV28,TRBD1,NA,TGTGCCAGCAGCGAACAGGGGGCGAGGGAAAAACTGTTTTTT,CASSEQGAREKLFF
TRBJ2-5,TRBV6-1,TRBD1,NA,TGTGCCAGCAGTCAAAGACAGGGGGCAAGGGAGACCCAGTACTTC,CASSQRQGARETQYF
TRBJ2-7,TRBV10-3,NA,NA,TGTGCCATCAGTGTTGATCCCCAGTATCGGGAGCAGTACTTC,CAISVDPQYREQYF
TRBJ2-7,TRBV5-1,NA,NA,TGCGCCAGCAGCTTGGAAGGTCAGCTCTACGAGCAGTACTTC,CASSLEGQLYEQYF
TRBJ2-3,TRBV6-6,NA,NA,TGTGCCAGCAGTTACTTGCAGGTTACAGATACGCAGTATTTT,CASSYLQVTDTQYF
TRBJ1-1,TRBV5-1,NA,NA,TGCGCCAGCACCCCGGGAGGGGGGTACACTGAAGCTTTCTTT,CASTPGGGYTEAFF
TRBJ2-5,TRBV10-3,NA,NA,TGTGCCATCAGTGATACGTGGGCCGCTGTGGCCCAGTACTTC,CAISDTWAAVAQYF
TRBJ2-6,TRBV15,NA,NA,TGTGCCACCAGCAGAGATTGGACAGCCAAAGGAGGGGCCAACGTCCTGACTTTC,CATSRDWTAKGGANVLTF
TRBJ1-3,TRBV18,NA,NA,TGTGCCAGCTCACCATTGCTTAGGGCCCCGAGTGGAAACACCATATATTTT,CASSPLLRAPSGNTIYF
TRBJ1-1,TRBV29-1,NA,NA,TGCAGCGCTATAAGGGGAAGGGAGGGAACTGAAGCTTTCTTT,CSAIRGREGTEAFF
TRBJ2-1,TRBV30,NA,NA,TGTGCCTGGGACTTTAGCGGCGCCTACAATGAGCAGTTCTTC,CAWDFSGAYNEQFF
TRBJ2-4,TRBV6-6,TRBD1,NA,TGTGCCAGCAGTTCCCCGGACAGGGTGAAAAACATTCAGTACTTC,CASSSPDRVKNIQYF
TRBJ1-3,TRBV6-1,NA,once,TGTGCCAGCAGTGTCCTGGGACGGAGCTCTGGAAACACCATATATTTT,CASSVLGRSSGNTIYF
TRBJ1-5,TRBV7-2,NA,many,TGTGCCAGCAGCTCAATCCCATGGTATCAAGGCAATCAGCCCCAGCATTTT,CASSSIPWYQGNQPQHF
TRBJ1-2,TRBV25-1,TRBD1,NA,TGTGCCAGCAGTCCCCAGGGGGCGACAGGCCGCTATGGCTACACCTTC,CASSPQGATGRYGYTF
TRBJ1-4,TRBV5-1,NA,NA,TGCGCCAGCAGCTTGGTTGCGGGGAGTGCTAATGAAAAACTGTTTTTT,CASSLVAGSANEKLFF
TRBJ2-6,TRBV19,NA,NA,TGTGCCAGTAGCAGCCCCCAGGGGCGAAGGAACTCTGGGGCCAACGTCCTGACTTTC,CASSSPQGRRNSGANVLTF
TRBJ1-1,TRBV7-9,NA,NA,TGTGCCAGCAGCGACCAGGGGAACACTGAAGCTTTCTTT,CASSDQGNTEAFF
TRBJ1-1,TRBV7-9,NA,NA,TGTGCCAGCAGCTTAGGGGGATGGAGGCCTGAAGCTTTCTTT,CASSLGGWRPEAFF
TRBJ1-5,TRBV7-2,NA,few,TGTGCCAGCAGCTCTGCCGTAGGATTCGGGAGTCAGCCCCAGCATTTT,CASSSAVGFGSQPQHF
TRBJ1-2,TRBV19,NA,NA,TGTGCCAGTAGTCCGAGGACAGTCTATGGCTACACCTTC,CASSPRTVYGYTF
TRBJ1-1,TRBV30,TRBD1,few,TGTGCCTGGAGACGACAGGGAATAAACACTGAAGCTTTCTTT,CAWRRQGINTEAFF
TRBJ1-2,TRBV9,NA,many,TGTGCCAGCAGCCCCCGCGCCCTACCATACTACTATGGCTACACCTTC,CASSPRALPYYYGYTF
TRBJ1-1,TRBV30,NA,many,TGTGCCTGGGGAGAACAGGGCATTACTGGGGCTTTCTTT,CAWGEQGITGAFF
TRBJ1-3,TRBV5-4,TRBD1,once,TGTGCCAGCAGCTTGGCTGGGACAGCTGGAAACACCATATATTTT,CASSLAGTAGNTIYF
TRBJ2-2,TRBV10-1,TRBD2,NA,TGCGCCAGCAGTGGACTAGCGGAAGGGGGGGAGCTGTTTTTT,CASSGLAEGGELFF
TRBJ1-1,TRBV5-1,TRBD1,NA,TGCGCCAGCACCGTCAGGGGGTGGGACACTGAAGCTTTCTTT,CASTVRGWDTEAFF
TRBJ2-3,TRBV9,NA,NA,TGTGCCAGCAGCCACCCGGGGGTCGATACGCAGTATTTT,CASSHPGVDTQYF
TRBJ1-2,TRBV9,NA,NA,TGTGCCAGCAGCCCCCTCGTAGCCGGAACCTATGGCTACACCTTC,CASSPLVAGTYGYTF